What follows are 25 T cell receptor beta chains derived from one specimen sequenced in a study of cytomegalovirus exposure and HLA in healthy donors. PCR employed 60 Vbeta and 13 Jbeta primers. TCRdb's copy holds only in-frame clones and misses some; the assay was immunoSEQ multiplex PCR. The sample has some 170,000 clones, 81% seen once; the top ten hold approximately 2.1%. Sequencing used PBMCs. Receptors originate from a woman aged 18-30 years in good health and CMV-seronegative.

The rearrangement links TRBV7-6 to TRBJ2-1; 8 positions agree with TRBD2. J lost 5 bases, V lost 4 bases, and 7 bases had no gene match. From germline, CDR1 is SGHVS and CDR2 FNYEAQ. The CDR3 is 15 amino acids. As DNA, the CDR3 is TGTGCCAGCAGCTCCTCCGGGAGGGTTGACAATGAGCAGTTCTTC. It codes for CASSSSGRVDNEQFF. The full variable domain, rest sourced from reference TRBV7-6 and TRBJ2-1, is GAGVSQSPRYKVTKRGQDVALRCDPISGHVSLYWYRQALGQGPEFLTYFNYEAQQDKSGLPNDRFSAERPEGSISTLTIQRTEQRDSAMYRCASSSSGRVDNEQFFGPGTRLTVL.

The chain has TRBV6-6 and TRBJ2-1; 9 bases fit TRBD2. Germline CDR1 reads MNHNY; CDR2 reads SVGAGI (reference sequence). Unmatched junction bases numbered 7, after V lost 6 bases and J lost 7 bases. The CDR3 is 14 amino acids. CDR3 region: CASRNSGRGNEQFF. CDR3 nucleotides: TGTGCCAGCAGGAATAGCGGGAGAGGGAATGAGCAGTTCTTC.

J is TRBJ2-3 and V is TRBV18; D is unclear. CDR1 and CDR2 from the germline V gene are KGHSH and LQKENI. Trimming took off 0 bases at V and 3 bases at J, with 7 bases between the two ends. The CDR3 totals 14 residues. The CDR3 DNA sequence: TGTGCCAGCTCACCACCGTCCCTAACAGATACGCAGTATTTT. Protein product: CASSPPSLTDTQYF.

The chain links TRBV7-9 to TRBJ1-3; D perhaps matches TRBD1 (6 bases). Germline V gene sequence: CDR1 SEHNR, CDR2 FQNEAQ (reference sequence). Trimming left V 2 bases short and J 0 bases short, with 11 bases between. CDR3 size: 16 residues. CDR3: CASSLSGGASGNTIYF. The CDR3 nucleotides are TGTGCCAGCAGCTTAAGCGGGGGGGCCTCTGGAAACACCATATATTTT.

This clone was counted a single time. V is TRBV2 and J is TRBJ1-6; perhaps TRBD1 as D (6 bases). The CDR3 sequence is 14 residues long. V dropped 6 bases and J dropped 5 bases, with 11 bases sitting between them. Germline V CDR1 and CDR2: SNHLY, FYNNEI. The CDR3 nucleotides read TGTGCCAGCAGGGCGGACAGCGATAATTCACCCCTCCACTTT. As protein: CASRADSDNSPLHF.

The V call is TRBV19, the J call TRBJ1-2; TRBD1 agrees at 8 bases. This CDR3 has 14 residues. Germline V gene sequence: CDR1 LNHDA, CDR2 SQIVND (reference sequence). V lost 7 bases, J lost 2 bases, and 6 bases stayed unmatched. The CDR3 sequence is CASTRGQDNYGYTF. The CDR3 nucleotides read TGTGCCAGTACCCGGGGACAGGACAACTATGGCTACACCTTC.

V usage is TRBV4-1 and J usage is TRBJ1-1; D not resolved. There are 16 residues in the CDR3. V shed 3 bases and J shed 3 bases, with 17 bases lying between them. Germline loops: CDR1 MGHRA, CDR2 YSYEKL. CDR3 loop: CASSQLDARRDTEAFF. The CDR3 DNA sequence: TGCGCCAGCAGCCAGCTAGATGCCAGGCGGGACACTGAAGCTTTCTTT.

This chain joins TRBV5-1 and TRBJ2-2; TRBD1 matches 11 bases. The trim removed 1 base at V and 5 bases at J, leaving 7 bases unmatched. Germline CDR1 and CDR2: SGHRS and YFSETQ. CDR3 length: 17 amino acids. The CDR3 DNA reads as TGCGCCAGCAGCTTGCCCCCCGGGACAGGGGGAACCGGGGAGCTGTTTTTT. Amino acid sequence: CASSLPPGTGGTGELFF.

This sequence joins TRBV7-9 and TRBJ2-2; 12 bases fit TRBD1. The CDR3 loop spans 15 amino acids. CDR1 SEHNR and CDR2 FQNEAQ come from the germline V gene (reference sequence). Trimming took 5 bases from V and 7 from J; bases not matched to a gene: 5. Written as DNA, the CDR3 is TGTGCCAGCAGCACCCGGGACAGGGGGCTCGGGGAGCTGTTTTTT. Its protein is CASSTRDRGLGELFF.

This chain joins TRBV7-8 and TRBJ2-7; 7 nucleotides agree with TRBD2. The ends lost 0 bases at V and 0 bases at J; junction bases unmatched: 5. CDR1 and CDR2 from the germline V gene are SGHVS and FQNEAQ. The CDR3 loop spans 16 amino acids. The CDR3 spells CASSLATAGSSYEQYF. For the CDR3, the DNA is TGTGCCAGCAGCTTAGCGACAGCGGGGAGCTCCTACGAGCAGTACTTC.

This chain connects TRBV5-1 to TRBJ2-3; D gene unclear. CDR1 and CDR2 from the germline V gene are SGHRS and YFSETQ. CDR3 length: 14 amino acids. The V gene lost 0 bases and the J gene lost 4 bases, with 9 bases spanning the gap. In nucleotides, the CDR3 is TGCGCCAGCAGCTTGGCTCTCTCCCCAGATACGCAGTATTTT. This codes for CASSLALSPDTQYF.

CDR3 bases: TGTGCCAGTAGTATTATAGAGGACACTGAAGCTTTCTTT. This sequence encodes CASSIIEDTEAFF. V usage is TRBV19 and J usage is TRBJ1-1, with no clear D. Trimming removed 3 bases from V and 3 bases from J, with 8 bases in between. CDR1 LNHDA and CDR2 SQIVND come from the germline V gene (reference sequence). The length of the CDR3 is 13 residues. The complete variable domain, with remaining parts taken from reference TRBV19 and TRBJ1-1, reads DGGITQSPKYLFRKEGQNVTLSCEQNLNHDAMYWYRQDPGQGLRLIYYSQIVNDFQKGDIAEGYSVSREKKESFPLTVTSAQKNPTAFYLCASSIIEDTEAFFGQGTRLTVV.

The chain couples TRBV28 to TRBJ1-6, with 10 bases that match TRBD1. Germline lookup yields CDR1 MDHEN and CDR2 SYDVKM. The CDR3 contains 15 residues. Trimming removed 4 bases from V and 10 bases from J; junction bases left unmatched: 7. In DNA form, the CDR3 reads TGTGCCAGCAGTTCTCCGGGACAGGGGTTGTCACCCCTCCACTTT. Its translation is CASSSPGQGLSPLHF.

This chain links TRBV25-1 with TRBJ2-7; 7 bases map to TRBD1. The CDR3 contains 14 residues. V was pared by 6 bases and J by 2 bases, with 7 bases of the junction left unmatched. The germline V gene encodes CDR1 MGHDK and CDR2 SYGVNS. The CDR3 reads CASSARQGTYEQYF. CDR3 DNA: TGTGCCAGCAGCGCCCGACAGGGAACCTACGAGCAGTACTTC.

The chain combines TRBV6-6 with TRBJ2-3; possibly TRBD2 for D (6 bases). Germline assignment: CDR1 MNHNY and CDR2 SVGAGI (reference sequence). Trimming cost V 6 bases and J 2 bases, with 18 bases left between them. The CDR3 extends over 16 amino acids. The CDR3 nucleotides are TGTGCCAGCAGGCCCAATGTAGCGGCAACCACAGATACGCAGTATTTT. This codes for CASRPNVAATTDTQYF.

The CDR3 region has the DNA TGTGCCAGCAGTAGTTCGACAGCCAACACTGAAGCTTTCTTT. It encodes CASSSSTANTEAFF. The chain uses TRBV6-1 and TRBJ1-1, with D perhaps matching TRBD1 (5 bases). Germline V gene data show CDR1 as MNHNS and CDR2 as SASEGT. V shed 5 bases and J shed 2 bases, with 12 bases lying between them. The CDR3 sequence is 14 residues long.

The chain employs TRBV25-1 and TRBJ2-7; a weak D match, TRBD2 (5 bases). In germline, CDR1 is MGHDK, CDR2 SYGVNS. V was cut by 0 bases and J by 3 bases, with 15 bases left in between. The CDR3 spans 16 residues. The CDR3 bases are TGTGCCAGCAGTGAATATGGTCGGGGAAATCTCTACGAGCAGTACTTC. This encodes CASSEYGRGNLYEQYF.

This chain joins TRBV19 and TRBJ2-2, with D maybe TRBD1 (6 bases). The V gene lost 3 bases and the J gene lost 4 bases, with 18 bases spanning the gap. This CDR3 is built from 17 residues. Germline lookup yields CDR1 LNHDA and CDR2 SQIVND (reference sequence). The CDR3, as DNA: TGTGCCAGTAGTATTGCCGCACCAGGGGATGGCACCGGGGAGCTGTTTTTT. This translates into CASSIAAPGDGTGELFF.

On this clone: One end of the junction fails to match germline, which may point to a read error. The chain employs TRBV7-9 and TRBJ2-4; 7 nucleotides line up with TRBD1. This CDR3 has 16 residues. Germline CDR1 is SEHNR and CDR2 is FQNEAQ (reference sequence). The CDR3 region is CSSSSADRVDKNIQYF. The CDR3 bases are TGTTCCAGCAGCTCCGCAGACAGGGTGGACAAAAACATTCAGTACTTC.

This clone was counted once. At one boundary the junction diverges from the germline segment, which might be a read error. The chain has TRBV28 and TRBJ2-7; TRBD2 matches at 11 bases. This CDR3 region has 13 residues. Germline loops: CDR1 MDHEN, CDR2 SYDVKM. This CDR3 reads CASSKLAGEAEDF. The CDR3 DNA is TGTGCCAGCAGTAAACTAGCGGGAGAGGCGGAAGACTTC.

V gene TRBV6-5 combines with J gene TRBJ1-6; weak D call: TRBD1 (5 bases). CDR1 is MNHEY, CDR2 SVGAGI, per germline. V lost 0 bases and J 10 bases, leaving 16 bases between the germline ends. The CDR3 covers 16 residues. CDR3 loop: CASSYSNQGSRSPLHF. The CDR3 DNA sequence: TGTGCCAGCAGTTACTCGAATCAGGGTTCTCGCTCACCCCTCCACTTT.

The sample holds one count of this clone. This chain connects TRBV20-1 to TRBJ1-2; tentative D call: TRBD1 (6 bases). The CDR3 is 11 residues long. Deletions cut 5 bases from V and 6 bases from J, with 10 bases between. The germline V gene encodes CDR1 DFQATT and CDR2 SNEGSKA (reference sequence). CDR3: CSAYRADGYTF. The CDR3 DNA sequence: TGCAGTGCTTACAGGGCTGATGGCTACACCTTC.

V and J are TRBV19 and TRBJ1-4; D is unclear. Germline lookup yields CDR1 LNHDA and CDR2 SQIVND (reference sequence). The CDR3 totals 13 residues. V was cut by 5 bases and J by 2 bases, with 6 bases left in between. The CDR3, as DNA: TGTGCCAGTAGTTCCAGTACTAATGAAAAACTGTTTTTT. It codes for CASSSSTNEKLFF.

The chain combines TRBV5-4 with TRBJ1-2, with TRBD1 identical over 7 bases. Germline V CDR1 and CDR2: SGHNT, YYREEE (reference sequence). The CDR3 is made up of 14 amino acids. After removal of 3 bases from V and 5 bases from J, the junction contained 7 bases not matched to a gene. Written as DNA, the CDR3 is TGTGCCAGCAGCTACCAGGGGGGCGGGTATGGCTACACCTTC. Residues: CASSYQGGGYGYTF. Full variable domain (rest looked up from reference TRBV5-4 and TRBJ1-2): ETGVTQSPTHLIKTRGQQVTLRCSSQSGHNTVSWYQQALGQGPQFIFQYYREEENGRGNFPPRFSGLQFPNYSSELNVNALELDDSALYLCASSYQGGGYGYTFGSGTRLTVV.

This clone has a single count. The genes are TRBV2 and TRBJ2-1; 9 bases map to TRBD2. V dropped 3 bases and J dropped 7; count of bases not matched to a gene: 10. The CDR3 length is 16 residues. Germline-derived CDR1 and CDR2 are SNHLY and FYNNEI. This CDR3 reads CASSDPGWSGRNEQFF. DNA for the CDR3: TGTGCCAGCAGTGACCCCGGGTGGAGCGGGAGGAATGAGCAGTTCTTC.